The rows below give T cell receptor beta chains drawn from one sample of a study of CD8 T cells in ankylosing spondylitis. One entry per CDR3 protein results from TCRdb running MiXCR on the 5' RACE reads. The sample records 220,000 or so distinct CDR3 sequences, about 10% being singletons. The sample consisted of blood, either unsorted or a sorted T cell fraction (not recorded which). The receptors originated from a male donor with ankylosing spondylitis or in good health (not recorded which). Each CDR3 is given with its conserved first and last residue. D genes are given only for firm matches. Size is omitted from some rows. Given values are once, few, many or a class for expanded clones.

length,D,J,V,size,DNA,CDR3
19,TRBD2,TRBJ2-1,TRBV12-3/TRBV12-4,few,TGTGCCAGCAGTATACCGGCTAGCGGGGGGGCCGATTTTAGGAATGAGCAGTTCTTC,CASSIPASGGADFRNEQFF
12,.,TRBJ2-1,TRBV5-1,few,TGCGCCAGCAGCTTGGAAGCCAATGAGCAGTTCTTC,CASSLEANEQFF
14,.,TRBJ2-2,TRBV20-1,few,TGCAGTGCTAGGCCCCCCAGGGACACCGGGGAGCTGTTTTTT,CSARPPRDTGELFF
15,TRBD1,TRBJ2-1,TRBV19,.,TGTGCCAGTAGTATCCTTGAACAGGGGGCTTGGGAGCAGTTCTTC,CASSILEQGAWEQFF
14,.,TRBJ1-1,TRBV20-1,many,TGCAGTGCCTCACGTAGGGGTTGGAACACTGAAGCTTTCTTT,CSASRRGWNTEAFF
13,.,TRBJ2-7,TRBV14,many,TGTGCCAGCAGCCAAGACCCCTACTACGAGCAGTACTTC,CASSQDPYYEQYF
14,.,TRBJ2-7,TRBV6-1,many,TGTGCCAGCAGTGAAGCGCACGGGACCTACGAGCAGTACTTC,CASSEAHGTYEQYF
13,TRBD1,TRBJ2-7,TRBV19,many,TGTGCCAGTAGTATGGACAGGGCCTACGAGCAGTACTTC,CASSMDRAYEQYF
12,.,TRBJ2-3,TRBV7-2,many,TGTGCCAGCAGCTGGGGGGCGGATACGCAGTATTTT,CASSWGADTQYF
14,.,TRBJ1-3,TRBV5-1,once,TGCGCCAGCAGCTTGGGGGACGATGGAAACACCATATATTTT,CASSLGDDGNTIYF
16,TRBD2,TRBJ2-2,TRBV9,many,TGTGCCAGCAGCGCGGTGACTAGCGGGGTCACCGGGGAGCTGTTTTTT,CASSAVTSGVTGELFF
14,.,TRBJ2-2,TRBV5-1,many,TGCGCCAGCAGCCCAGCGGGTAGTACCGGGGAGCTGTTTTTT,CASSPAGSTGELFF
16,TRBD1,TRBJ2-1,TRBV5-1,many,TGCGCCAGCAGCTTAACCCCCGGGACAGGGAACAATGAGCAGTTCTTC,CASSLTPGTGNNEQFF
14,TRBD1,TRBJ1-2,TRBV5-6,many,TGTGCCAGCAGCTTGGGGGACAGGGGCTATGGCTACACCTTC,CASSLGDRGYGYTF
15,TRBD1,TRBJ2-7,TRBV12-3/TRBV12-4,.,TGTGCCAGCAGACCGGGGACAGGCCCCTTGGACGAGCAGTACTTC,CASRPGTGPLDEQYF
13,.,TRBJ2-7,TRBV29-1,few,TGCAGCGTTGAGGGCACCCTCAACTACGAGCAGTACTTC,CSVEGTLNYEQYF
17,.,TRBJ2-1,TRBV12-3/TRBV12-4,few,TGTGCCAGCAGTTTCTCCCAGGCCACCCGCTCCTACAATGAGCAGTTCTTC,CASSFSQATRSYNEQFF
13,TRBD1,TRBJ2-1,TRBV5-1,many,TGCGCCAGCAGCAAGGGACAGGGAGGCGAGCAGTTCTTC,CASSKGQGGEQFF
15,.,TRBJ1-1,TRBV10-3,.,TGTGCCATCAGTGAAAGTCTGCCCGTGAACACTGAAGCTTTCTTT,CAISESLPVNTEAFF
15,.,TRBJ1-5,TRBV5-1,many,TGCGCCAGCAGCTTGGACAGCCCAAGCAATCAGCCCCAGCATTTT,CASSLDSPSNQPQHF
19,TRBD2,TRBJ2-3,TRBV11-1,few,TGTGCCAGCAGCTCCAGACCCACCACTAGCGGGGGGAACACAGATACGCAGTATTTT,CASSSRPTTSGGNTDTQYF
13,TRBD1,TRBJ2-7,TRBV2,.,TGTGCCAGCAGTCGGGACAGGGTGAACGAGCAGTACTTC,CASSRDRVNEQYF
16,TRBD2,TRBJ2-1,TRBV20-1,many,TGCAGTGCCCAGAGGTCGGGACTAGCGGGGCAAAATGAGCAGTTCTTC,CSAQRSGLAGQNEQFF
15,.,TRBJ2-3,TRBV7-2,many,TGTGCCAGCAGCTTAGGGGCGGCCCTCCAGGATACGCAGTATTTT,CASSLGAALQDTQYF
15,.,TRBJ1-6,TRBV9,many,TGTGCCAGCAGCTCTCAGGGGCTGGACAATTCACCCCTCCACTTT,CASSSQGLDNSPLHF
15,TRBD1,TRBJ2-7,TRBV3-1,few,TGTGCCAGCAGCCTAAAAGGGACAGGTGAATACGAGCAGTACTTC,CASSLKGTGEYEQYF